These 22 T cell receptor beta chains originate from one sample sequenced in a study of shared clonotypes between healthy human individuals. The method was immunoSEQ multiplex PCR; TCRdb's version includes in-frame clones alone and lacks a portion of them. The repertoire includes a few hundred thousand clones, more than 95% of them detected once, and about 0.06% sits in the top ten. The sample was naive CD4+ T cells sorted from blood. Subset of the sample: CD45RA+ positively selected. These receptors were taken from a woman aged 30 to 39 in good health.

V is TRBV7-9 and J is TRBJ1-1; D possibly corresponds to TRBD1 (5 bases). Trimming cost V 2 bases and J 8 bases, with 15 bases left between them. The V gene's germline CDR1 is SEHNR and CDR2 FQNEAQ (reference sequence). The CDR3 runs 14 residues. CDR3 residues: CASSLSTPGQEAFF. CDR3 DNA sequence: TGTGCCAGCAGCTTATCTACACCAGGGCAAGAAGCTTTCTTT. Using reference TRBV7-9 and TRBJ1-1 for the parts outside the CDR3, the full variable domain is DTGVSQNPRHKITKRGQNVTFRCDPISEHNRLYWYRQTLGQGPEFLTYFQNEAQLEKSRLLSDRFSAERPKGSFSTLEIQRTEQGDSAMYLCASSLSTPGQEAFFGQGTRLTVV.

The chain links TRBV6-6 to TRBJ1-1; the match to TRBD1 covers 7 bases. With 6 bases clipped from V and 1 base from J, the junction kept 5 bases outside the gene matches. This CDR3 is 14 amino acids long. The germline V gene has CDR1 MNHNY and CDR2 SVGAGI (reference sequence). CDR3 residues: CASRTQGWNTEAFF. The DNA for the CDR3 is TGTGCCAGCAGAACACAGGGGTGGAACACTGAAGCTTTCTTT.

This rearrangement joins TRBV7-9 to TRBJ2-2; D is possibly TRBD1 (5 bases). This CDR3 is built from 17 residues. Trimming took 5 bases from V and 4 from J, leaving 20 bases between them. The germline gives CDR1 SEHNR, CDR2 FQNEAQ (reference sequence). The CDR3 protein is CASSRVGPRVVTGELFF. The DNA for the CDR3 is TGTGCCAGCAGCCGCGTGGGCCCCAGGGTGGTCACCGGGGAGCTGTTTTTT. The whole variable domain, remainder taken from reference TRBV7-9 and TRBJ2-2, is DTGVSQNPRHKITKRGQNVTFRCDPISEHNRLYWYRQTLGQGPEFLTYFQNEAQLEKSRLLSDRFSAERPKGSFSTLEIQRTEQGDSAMYLCASSRVGPRVVTGELFFGEGSRLTVL.

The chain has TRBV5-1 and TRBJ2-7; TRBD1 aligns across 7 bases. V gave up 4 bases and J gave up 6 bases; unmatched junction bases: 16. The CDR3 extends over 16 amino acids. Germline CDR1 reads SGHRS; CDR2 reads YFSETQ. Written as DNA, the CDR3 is TGCGCCAGCAGCCTGGCAACCGGGACAGATATTCCCGAGCAGTACTTC. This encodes CASSLATGTDIPEQYF.

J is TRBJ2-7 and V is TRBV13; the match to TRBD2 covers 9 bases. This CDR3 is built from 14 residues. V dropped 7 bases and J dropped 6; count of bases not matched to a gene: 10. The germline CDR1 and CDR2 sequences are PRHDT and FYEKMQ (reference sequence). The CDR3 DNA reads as TGTGCCAGCACCATTAGCGGGAGTATCGCCGAGCAGTACTTC. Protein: CASTISGSIAEQYF.

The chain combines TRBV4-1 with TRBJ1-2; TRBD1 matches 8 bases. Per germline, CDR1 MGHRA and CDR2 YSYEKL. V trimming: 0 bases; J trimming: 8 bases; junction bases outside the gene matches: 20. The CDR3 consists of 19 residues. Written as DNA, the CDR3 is TGCGCCAGCAGCCAAGAAGAATCATGGGACAGGAGATCCGCGAAGGGCTACACCTTC. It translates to CASSQEESWDRRSAKGYTF.

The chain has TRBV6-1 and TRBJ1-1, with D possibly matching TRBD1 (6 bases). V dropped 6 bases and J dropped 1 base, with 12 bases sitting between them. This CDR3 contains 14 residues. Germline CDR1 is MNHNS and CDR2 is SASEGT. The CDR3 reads CASRVGGRNTEAFF. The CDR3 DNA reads TGTGCCAGCAGAGTCGGGGGGCGGAACACTGAAGCTTTCTTT.

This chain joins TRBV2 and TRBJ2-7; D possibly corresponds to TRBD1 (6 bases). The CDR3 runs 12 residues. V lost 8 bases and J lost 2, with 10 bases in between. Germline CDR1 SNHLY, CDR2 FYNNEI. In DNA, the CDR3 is TGTGCCAGCGGGGACACAGCCTACGAGCAGTACTTC. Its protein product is CASGDTAYEQYF.

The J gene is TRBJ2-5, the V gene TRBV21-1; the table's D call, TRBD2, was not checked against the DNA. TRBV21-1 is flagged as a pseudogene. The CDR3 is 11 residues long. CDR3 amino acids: CASNKRETQYF. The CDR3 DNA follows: TGTGCCAGCAACAAACGGGAGACCCAGTACTTC.

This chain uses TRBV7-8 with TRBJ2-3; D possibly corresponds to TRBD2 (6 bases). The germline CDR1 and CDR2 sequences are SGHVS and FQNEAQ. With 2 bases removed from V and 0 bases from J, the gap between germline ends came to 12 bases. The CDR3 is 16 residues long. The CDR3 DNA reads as TGTGCCAGCAGCTTAAGGAGGGAGCCTAGCACAGATACGCAGTATTTT. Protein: CASSLRREPSTDTQYF.

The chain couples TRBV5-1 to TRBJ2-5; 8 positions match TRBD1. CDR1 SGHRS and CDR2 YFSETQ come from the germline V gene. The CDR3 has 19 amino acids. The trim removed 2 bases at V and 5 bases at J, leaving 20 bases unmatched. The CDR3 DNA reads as TGCGCCAGCAGCTTTTCAACCTTCGCAGGGGGCGGAGGCGGTGAGACCCAGTACTTC. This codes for CASSFSTFAGGGGGETQYF.

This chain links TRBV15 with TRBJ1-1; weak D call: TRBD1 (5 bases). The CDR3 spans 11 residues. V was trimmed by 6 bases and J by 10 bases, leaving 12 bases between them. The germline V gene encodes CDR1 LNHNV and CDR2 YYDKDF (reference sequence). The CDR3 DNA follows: TGTGCCACCAGTTTGGGGGGTGGAGCTTTCTTT. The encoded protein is CATSLGGGAFF.

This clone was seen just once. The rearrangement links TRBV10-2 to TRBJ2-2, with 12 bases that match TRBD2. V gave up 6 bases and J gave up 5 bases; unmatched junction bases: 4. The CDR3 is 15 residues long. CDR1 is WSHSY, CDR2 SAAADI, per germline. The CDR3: CASRTTSGRTGELFF. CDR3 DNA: TGCGCCAGCAGAACTACTAGCGGGAGGACCGGGGAGCTGTTTTTT.

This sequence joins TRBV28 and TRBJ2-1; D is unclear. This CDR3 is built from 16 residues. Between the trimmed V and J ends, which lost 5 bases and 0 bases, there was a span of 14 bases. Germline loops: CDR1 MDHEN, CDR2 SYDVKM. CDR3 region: CASSLQSASSYNEQFF. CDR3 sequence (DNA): TGTGCCAGCAGTCTACAGAGCGCAAGCTCCTACAATGAGCAGTTCTTC. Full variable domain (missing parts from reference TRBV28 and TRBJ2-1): DVKVTQSSRYLVKRTGEKVFLECVQDMDHENMFWYRQDPGLGLRLIYFSYDVKMKEKGDIPEGYSVSREKKERFSLILESASTNQTSMYLCASSLQSASSYNEQFFGPGTRLTVL.

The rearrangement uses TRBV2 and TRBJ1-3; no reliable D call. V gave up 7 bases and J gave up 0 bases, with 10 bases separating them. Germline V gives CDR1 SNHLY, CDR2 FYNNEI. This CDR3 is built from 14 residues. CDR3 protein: CASMPASSGNTIYF. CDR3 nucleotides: TGTGCCAGCATGCCCGCCAGCTCTGGAAACACCATATATTTT.

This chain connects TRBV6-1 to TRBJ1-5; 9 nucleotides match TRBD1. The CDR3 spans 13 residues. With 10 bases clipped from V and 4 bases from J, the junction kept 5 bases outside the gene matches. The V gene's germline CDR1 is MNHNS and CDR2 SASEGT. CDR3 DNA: TGTGCCACCCGACAGGGGGGGAATCAGCCCCAGCATTTT. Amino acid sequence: CATRQGGNQPQHF.

The CDR3 DNA follows: TGTGCCAGTAGTCAATCCTACGAGCAGTACTTC. It codes for CASSQSYEQYF. The chain joins TRBV19 to TRBJ2-7; the D is unclear. Germline V gene data show CDR1 as LNHDA and CDR2 as SQIVND (reference sequence). Deletions cut 5 bases from V and 1 base from J, with 3 bases between. This CDR3 has 11 residues.

The CDR3: CASSFNGGYTIYF. DNA for the CDR3: TGTGCCAGCAGTTTTAACGGGGGATACACCATATATTTT. The chain employs TRBV27 and TRBJ1-3, with D maybe TRBD1 (5 bases). V shed 3 bases and J shed 8 bases, with 11 bases lying between them. In germline, CDR1 is MNHEY, CDR2 SMNVEV (reference sequence). There are 13 residues in the CDR3.

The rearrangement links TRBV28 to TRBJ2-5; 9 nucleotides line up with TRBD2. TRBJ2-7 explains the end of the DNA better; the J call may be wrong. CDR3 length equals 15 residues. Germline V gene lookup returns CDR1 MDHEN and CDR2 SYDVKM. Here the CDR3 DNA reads TGTGCCAGCAGTGCCCCGGGACTAGCTGCCTACGAGCAGTACTTC. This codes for CASSAPGLAAYEQYF.

CDR3 loop: CASSRDRGTGEQYF. DNA for the CDR3: TGTGCCAGCTCACGGGACAGGGGGACGGGTGAGCAGTACTTC. The J gene is TRBJ2-7, the V gene TRBV18; 11 bases are shared with TRBD1. V lost 4 bases and J lost 7; bases outside the gene matches: 6. The length of the CDR3 is 14 residues. Germline CDR1 and CDR2: KGHSH and LQKENI.

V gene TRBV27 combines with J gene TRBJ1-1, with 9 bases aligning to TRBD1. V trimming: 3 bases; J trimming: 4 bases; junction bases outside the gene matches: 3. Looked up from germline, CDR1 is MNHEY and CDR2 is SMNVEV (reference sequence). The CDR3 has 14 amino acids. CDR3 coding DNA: TGTGCCAGCAGTTTCGCGGACAGGGGCACTGAAGCTTTCTTT. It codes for CASSFADRGTEAFF.

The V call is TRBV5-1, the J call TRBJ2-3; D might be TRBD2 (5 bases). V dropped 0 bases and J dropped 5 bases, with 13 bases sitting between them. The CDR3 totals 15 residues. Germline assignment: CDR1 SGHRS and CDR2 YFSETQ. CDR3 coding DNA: TGCGCCAGCAGCTTGGCGGGGATTTCGGGAGATACGCAGTATTTT. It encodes CASSLAGISGDTQYF.